These 27 T cell receptor beta chains were all obtained from the same sample, sequenced in a study of blood T cells in healthy people across ages. Alongside a J-beta primer mix, a sample-barcoded 5' primer served in a second PCR lasting roughly 7 to 11 cycles. TCRdb re-called the 5' RACE reads through MiXCR, storing one row per CDR3 protein. The sample includes hundreds of thousands of distinct CDR3 sequences, 20% to 25% of them seen just once. This sample also appeared in a second study, on T cells of mothers and their children.

The sample was blood. These TCRs come from a boy younger than 18 in good health.

This clonotype showed up just a few times. The V and J genes are TRBV7-2 and TRBJ1-2; D gene ambiguous. The CDR3 has 13 amino acids. CDR1 is SGHTA, CDR2 FQGNSA, per germline. The V end was cut by 4 bases, the J end by 4 bases, with 10 bases between. The CDR3 DNA reads TGTGCCAGCAGCTCCTCGGTCCCCTATGGCTACACCTTC. It codes for CASSSSVPYGYTF.

This clonotype was counted a few times. The rearrangement joins TRBV27 to TRBJ2-5; tentative D call: TRBD1 (6 bases). CDR1 is MNHEY and CDR2 is SMNVEV in the germline V gene (reference sequence). V shed 4 bases and J shed 2 bases, with 14 bases lying between them. This CDR3 comprises 15 residues. CDR3 in amino acids: CASSSYRDKQETQYF. Here the CDR3 DNA reads TGTGCCAGCAGTTCCTACCGGGACAAACAAGAGACCCAGTACTTC.

V gene TRBV7-9 combines with J gene TRBJ2-7; D unclear. This CDR3 is built from 12 residues. Germline CDR1 is SEHNR and CDR2 is FQNEAQ (reference sequence). V shed 2 bases and J shed 6 bases, with 8 bases lying between them. CDR3 protein: CASSLSTGEQYF. CDR3 coding DNA: TGTGCCAGCAGCTTAAGCACGGGCGAGCAGTACTTC.

This clonotype was seen a few times. V and J are TRBV13 and TRBJ1-2, with a tentative D call TRBD1 (6 bases). CDR3 length equals 13 residues. V was trimmed by 8 bases and J by 5 bases, leaving 15 bases between them. Germline lookup yields CDR1 PRHDT and CDR2 FYEKMQ (reference sequence). The CDR3 spells CASSRGGAYGYTF. DNA for the CDR3: TGTGCCAGCTCCCGGGGGGGCGCGTATGGCTACACCTTC.

This clonotype has just a few counts. A junction boundary mismatches the germline segment, possibly from a read error. This rearrangement joins TRBV10-3 to TRBJ2-2; 9 bases align to TRBD1. CDR3 size: 17 residues. Germline loops: CDR1 ENHRY, CDR2 SYGVKD. The CDR3 sequence is CAISETGQGRNTGELLF. The CDR3 DNA reads TGTGCCATCAGTGAAACAGGACAGGGGCGGAACACCGGGGAGCTGCTTTTT.

The J gene is TRBJ2-5, the V gene TRBV9; D remains ambiguous. Trimming took 0 bases from V and 5 from J, leaving 2 bases between them. CDR3 size: 11 residues. Germline CDR1 reads SGDLS; CDR2 reads YYNGEE. The CDR3 sequence is CASSVDETQYF. The CDR3 region has the DNA TGTGCCAGCAGCGTAGACGAGACCCAGTACTTC. The full variable domain, completed using reference TRBV9 and TRBJ2-5, is DSGVTQTPKHLITATGQRVTLRCSPRSGDLSVYWYQQSLDQGLQFLIQYYNGEERAKGNILERFSAQQFPDLHSELNLSSLELGDSALYFCASSVDETQYFGPGTRLLVL.

The J gene is TRBJ1-4, the V gene TRBV4-3, with no clear D. V shed 1 base and J shed 6 bases, with 12 bases lying between them. The CDR3 runs 15 residues. Germline V gene data show CDR1 as LGHNA and CDR2 as YSLEER. The CDR3 region has the DNA TGCGCCAGCAGCCAAGCGCTCGTATCCGATGAAAAACTGTTTTTT. Encoded protein: CASSQALVSDEKLFF.

In DNA form, the CDR3 reads TGTGCCAGCAGCCTAGGCCTAGGGGGGGCCTCTGGGGCCAACGTCCTGACTTTC. Translated, it gives CASSLGLGGASGANVLTF. This rearrangement joins TRBV7-8 to TRBJ2-6, with D possibly TRBD2 on 7 matching bases. Germline CDR1 reads SGHVS; CDR2 reads FQNEAQ. CDR3 length equals 18 residues. V was pared by 5 bases and J by 0 bases, with 17 bases between.

In regard to this clonotype: At one of its ends the junction is not consistent with the germline gene, which may arise from a read error. This sequence joins TRBV28 and TRBJ2-5; 9 bases align to TRBD2. CDR3 size: 16 residues. Germline CDR1 is MDHEN and CDR2 is SYDVKM. The CDR3 DNA reads TGTGCCAGCAGGAAGGGGGTAGCGGGAGATTCAGAGACCCTGTACTTC. Translated: CASRKGVAGDSETLYF. The whole variable domain, filled in from reference TRBV28 and TRBJ2-5, reads DVKVTQSSRYLVKRTGEKVFLECVQDMDHENMFWYRQDPGLGLRLIYFSYDVKMKEKGDIPEGYSVSREKKERFSLILESASTNQTSMYLCASRKGVAGDSETLYFGPGTRLLVL.

The V and J genes are TRBV4-2 and TRBJ2-1, with D possibly TRBD2 on 6 matching bases. Germline V gene sequence: CDR1 LGHNA, CDR2 YNFKEQ. Trimming cost V 1 base and J 10 bases, with 20 bases left between them. CDR3 length: 16 residues. CDR3 residues: CASSQGDRLTGEEQFF. The CDR3 DNA sequence: TGTGCCAGCAGCCAAGGGGATCGGCTAACGGGAGAAGAGCAGTTCTTC.

This clonotype occurred a few times. The chain recombines TRBV29-1 with TRBJ2-7; 7 bases align to TRBD1. Trimming took 4 bases from V and 4 from J; bases not matched to a gene: 10. CDR1 is SQVTM and CDR2 is ANQGSEA in the germline V gene. This CDR3 is built from 14 residues. The CDR3 is CSVVPGTDTYEQYF. The CDR3 DNA reads TGCAGCGTTGTCCCCGGGACAGACACTTACGAGCAGTACTTC.

The chain has TRBV7-2 and TRBJ1-1; 9 nucleotides align to TRBD1. The CDR3 is made up of 16 amino acids. Germline V CDR1 and CDR2: SGHTA, FQGNSA. V trimming: 5 bases; J trimming: 0 bases; junction bases outside the gene matches: 7. In nucleotides, the CDR3 is TGTGCCAGCAGCCCAATGACAGGGGGGTTGAACACTGAAGCTTTCTTT. This codes for CASSPMTGGLNTEAFF.

Turning to this clonotype: Likely a read error: the CDR3 ends without its conserved phenylalanine or tryptophan. The chain carries TRBV28 and TRBJ2-7; TRBD1 agrees at 10 bases. The CDR3 length is 15 residues. V shed 6 bases, J shed 5 bases, and the junction held 10 bases outside the gene matches. Looked up from germline, CDR1 is MDHEN and CDR2 is SYDVKM. CDR3 DNA sequence: TGTGCCAGCAGCCTGGCCCCAGGACAGGGGGACGAGCAGTACTCC. The encoded protein is CASSLAPGQGDEQYS.

The genes are TRBV12-3 or TRBV12-4 and TRBJ2-5, with a weak D call TRBD2 (6 bases). V gave up 6 bases and J gave up 4 bases, with 15 bases separating them. The CDR3 is made up of 14 amino acids. This CDR3 reads CASSRGTRGETQYF. The CDR3 DNA is TGTGCCAGCAGCCGTGGGACTCGCGGAGAGACCCAGTACTTC.

The chain is built from TRBV12-5 and TRBJ2-4, with D perhaps matching TRBD1 or TRBD2 (5 bases each). Germline CDR1 reads LGHNT; CDR2 reads FRNRAP. The CDR3 contains 17 residues. V was trimmed by 0 bases and J by 1 base, leaving 13 bases between them. CDR3 DNA sequence: TGTGCTAGTGGTTTGGTACTAGGGGAGAGGGCCAAAAACATTCAGTACTTC. Translated: CASGLVLGERAKNIQYF.

This clonotype has a handful of counts. The rearrangement uses TRBV12-3 or TRBV12-4 and TRBJ2-1; tentatively, D is TRBD2 (5 bases). The CDR3 is 13 amino acids. Trimming left V 6 bases short and J 8 bases short, with 14 bases between. Here the CDR3 reads CASSRGKLHEQFF. For the CDR3, the DNA is TGTGCCAGCAGCCGGGGAAAGCTCCATGAGCAGTTCTTC.

This clonotype has only a few counts. The J gene is TRBJ2-1, the V gene TRBV29-1; unclear D gene. Germline lookup yields CDR1 SQVTM and CDR2 ANQGSEA. There are 10 residues in the CDR3. The V end was cut by 6 bases, the J end by 13 bases, with 13 bases between. The CDR3 here is CSVSVGIQFF. CDR3 sequence (DNA): TGCAGCGTGTCAGTAGGGATTCAGTTCTTC.

This clonotype came up a few times. V usage is TRBV28 and J usage is TRBJ2-7, with D uncertain. The CDR3 sequence is 14 residues long. The germline V gene has CDR1 MDHEN and CDR2 SYDVKM. V was trimmed by 7 bases and J by 3 bases, leaving 16 bases between them. This CDR3 is CASKGPSSNYEQYF. The CDR3 DNA reads TGTGCCAGCAAAGGGCCGAGTTCCAACTACGAGCAGTACTTC.

This clonotype was detected only a few times. The gene calls are TRBV3-1 and TRBJ2-1; D assignment may be TRBD1 or TRBD2 (5 bases each). The CDR3 sequence is 18 residues long. V lost 0 bases, J lost 0 bases, and 15 bases lay in between. Germline CDR1 reads LGHDT; CDR2 reads YNNKEL (reference sequence). CDR3 loop: CASSQETGQAISYNEQFF. CDR3 sequence (DNA): TGTGCCAGCAGCCAAGAAACGGGGCAGGCAATCTCCTACAATGAGCAGTTCTTC.

J is TRBJ1-1 and V is TRBV12-3 or TRBV12-4; the D gene is possibly TRBD1 (5 bases). The CDR3 extends over 15 amino acids. Trimming removed 8 bases at V and 0 bases at J, with 16 bases between. CDR3 residues: CASLSGLHMNTEAFF. As DNA, the CDR3 is TGTGCCAGCTTATCGGGACTCCACATGAACACTGAAGCTTTCTTT.

The chain combines TRBV20-1 with TRBJ1-4; D not certain. Trimming removed 5 bases at V and 10 bases at J, with 8 bases between. Germline loops: CDR1 DFQATT, CDR2 SNEGSKA (reference sequence). CDR3 length: 10 residues. The CDR3 region is CSAGVGKLFF. The CDR3, as DNA: TGCAGTGCTGGGGTGGGAAAACTGTTTTTT.

The chain couples TRBV19 to TRBJ2-1, with 12 bases that match TRBD2. The germline V gene has CDR1 LNHDA and CDR2 SQIVND (reference sequence). V gave up 3 bases and J gave up 4 bases; unmatched junction bases: 13. The CDR3 extends over 19 amino acids. As DNA, the CDR3 is TGTGCCAGTAGTATTGAGTCTAGCGGGAGGGCCCAAGGATACAATGAGCAGTTCTTC. Translation: CASSIESSGRAQGYNEQFF.

The rearrangement uses TRBV5-1 and TRBJ2-7; 8 bases fit TRBD1. This CDR3 has 14 amino acids. The V and J ends lost 3 bases and 0 bases, in that order; junction bases with no gene match: 2. Germline lookup yields CDR1 SGHRS and CDR2 YFSETQ. In DNA, the CDR3 is TGCGCCAGCAGCTGGACAGGGAGCTCCTACGAGCAGTACTTC. Translated, it gives CASSWTGSSYEQYF.

The chain's CDR3 is CASKVRTQYF. As DNA, the CDR3 is TGTGCCAGCAAAGTGAGGACCCAGTACTTC. The chain carries TRBV6-4 and TRBJ2-5, with D unresolved. Trimming removed 7 bases from V and 7 bases from J, with 7 bases in between. This CDR3 is 10 amino acids long. Germline V lookup: CDR1 MRHNA, CDR2 SNTAGT.

This clonotype was seen more than once but under ten times. This chain joins TRBV20-1 and TRBJ2-7; 10 positions agree with TRBD1. Looked up from germline, CDR1 is DFQATT and CDR2 is SNEGSKA (reference sequence). This CDR3 contains 13 residues. J gave up 5 bases and V 6 bases, and 7 bases lay outside the gene matches. The CDR3 region has the DNA TGCAGTGCAAACCGGGACAGGGGCAACGAGCAGTACTTC. This translates into CSANRDRGNEQYF.

This clonotype has only a few counts. The chain joins TRBV9 to TRBJ1-3, with 7 bases that match TRBD1. Looked up from germline, CDR1 is SGDLS and CDR2 is YYNGEE. The CDR3 consists of 14 residues. J was trimmed by 4 bases and V by 0 bases; bases with no gene match: 1. DNA for the CDR3: TGTGCCAGCAGCGTAGGGGGACAGGGAAACACCATATATTTT. Translated: CASSVGGQGNTIYF.

This clonotype has more than one count but fewer than ten. The chain joins TRBV29-1 to TRBJ1-2; D is perhaps TRBD1 (6 bases). The CDR3 loop spans 12 amino acids. V gave up 6 bases and J gave up 6 bases, with 14 bases separating them. Per germline, CDR1 SQVTM and CDR2 ANQGSEA. The CDR3 nucleotides read TGCAGCGTCGGTTGGGGGGCAGATGGCTACACCTTC. The encoded protein is CSVGWGADGYTF.